This T cell receptor (beta chain) was identified in a study of cytomegalovirus exposure and HLA in healthy donors. Study results and limitations: Within the 95 to 150 validation repertoires, first-cohort TCR clusters tended to co-occur, according to a later analysis. Most TCR sequences were uncommon, yet certain public TCRs appeared in many donors.

The CDR3 consists of 12 residues. V was clipped by 5 bases and J by 12 bases; unmatched bases: 5. CDR1 is SGHVS, CDR2 FNYEAQ, per germline. Notes on this clone: The antigen remains undetermined.

TCRdb's copy holds only in-frame clones and misses some; the assay was immunoSEQ multiplex PCR. The table records some 250,000 clones, 90% of them present only once. The TCR sequence derives from a young woman in good health and CMV-seronegative. The V gene is TRBV7-6, the J gene TRBJ1-1, with TRBD1 matching 11 bases. The sample was PBMCs. The chain's CDR3 is CASSIGQGATFF. CDR3 coding DNA: TGTGCCAGCAGCATTGGACAGGGGGCAACTTTCTTT.